This T cell receptor beta chain emerged from a study of T cells in localized non-small cell lung cancer. Overall study results and limits: Exceeding tumor, uninvolved adjacent lung had the highest T cell clonality. Sequence data derive from only one tumor region, so heterogeneity remains possible. For the top 100 tumor clones, a median about 50 also appeared in adjacent lung.

Here immunoSEQ multiplex PCR was the method, and the copy in TCRdb shows in-frame clones only, minus some. There are tens of thousands of clones in the sample; less than 90% occur only once, and roughly 2.9% lies in the top ten. This CDR3 has 16 residues. In germline, CDR1 is KGHSH, CDR2 LQKENI. V lost 3 bases, J lost 5 bases, and 5 bases stayed unmatched. With respect to this clone: Its antigen is not known.

This chain connects TRBV18 to TRBJ2-1, with 12 bases fitting TRBD2. The sample here was peripheral blood, taken before any cancer treatment. The clonotype originates from a female donor over 55 with stage I lung adenocarcinoma. The CDR3 loop is CASSPPSGRGDNEQFF. The DNA of the CDR3 is TGTGCCAGCTCACCCCCTAGCGGGAGGGGGGACAATGAGCAGTTCTTC.